The 8 T cell receptor beta chains presented below share a single source sample, sequenced in a study of T cell responses to AZD1222 COVID-19 vaccine. Using immunoSEQ multiplex PCR, the repertoire was profiled, and TCRdb retains in-frame clones only, with some absent. The sample carries around 170,000 clones, approximately 91% recorded once. Sample: peripheral blood, taken on day 0 of AZD1222 vaccination. The receptors originated from an adult in good health.

The V call is TRBV7-3, the J call TRBJ2-1, with 8 nucleotides matching TRBD2. The CDR3 loop spans 14 amino acids. J gave up 9 bases and V 7 bases, and 11 bases lay outside the gene matches. Germline CDR1 is SGHTA and CDR2 is FQGTGA. In DNA form, the CDR3 reads TGTGCCAGCAACCCGGGACTAGGATCAAGTGAGCAGTTCTTC. This sequence encodes CASNPGLGSSEQFF.

The chain employs TRBV7-9 and TRBJ2-2, with TRBD1 identical over 7 bases. Germline trimming cut 5 bases from V and 2 bases from J; bases unmatched to any gene: 8. CDR1 is SEHNR, CDR2 FQNEAQ, per germline (reference sequence). The CDR3 spans 16 residues. CDR3: CASSQNRGGNTGELFF. The CDR3 nucleotides read TGTGCCAGCAGCCAGAACAGGGGTGGTAACACCGGGGAGCTGTTTTTT.

The gene calls are TRBV18 and TRBJ1-4; TRBD1 is a possible D gene (5 bases). Trimming stripped 6 bases from V and 8 bases from J, with 13 bases between. Per germline, CDR1 KGHSH and CDR2 LQKENI. The CDR3 loop spans 13 amino acids. The CDR3 reads CASSVSQVEKLFF. Written as DNA, the CDR3 is TGTGCCAGCTCGGTATCACAGGTGGAAAAACTGTTTTTT.

Here the CDR3 reads CASSPHTGELFF. In nucleotides, the CDR3 is TGTGCCAGTAGTCCGCACACCGGGGAGCTGTTTTTT. The rearrangement joins TRBV19 to TRBJ2-2, with D uncertain. V was trimmed by 5 bases and J by 3 bases, leaving 4 bases between them. Germline V gene data show CDR1 as LNHDA and CDR2 as SQIVND (reference sequence). CDR3 length: 12 residues. Full variable domain (missing parts from reference TRBV19 and TRBJ2-2): DGGITQSPKYLFRKEGQNVTLSCEQNLNHDAMYWYRQDPGQGLRLIYYSQIVNDFQKGDIAEGYSVSREKKESFPLTVTSAQKNPTAFYLCASSPHTGELFFGEGSRLTVL.

This chain connects TRBV30 to TRBJ1-1; D is perhaps TRBD1 (5 bases). Trimming stripped 0 bases from V and 5 bases from J, with 10 bases between. Germline V lookup: CDR1 GTSNPN, CDR2 SVGIG (reference sequence). There are 13 residues in the CDR3. The CDR3 is CAWSVRGRTEAFF. CDR3 nucleotides: TGTGCCTGGAGTGTTCGGGGCAGGACTGAAGCTTTCTTT.

The chain uses TRBV9 and TRBJ2-3, with D tentatively TRBD1 (6 bases). Trimming left V 3 bases short and J 4 bases short, with 18 bases between. Germline loops: CDR1 SGDLS, CDR2 YYNGEE. CDR3 length: 16 amino acids. The CDR3 here is CASSERIGQSADTQYF. The CDR3 bases are TGTGCCAGCAGCGAGAGGATCGGACAGAGCGCAGATACGCAGTATTTT.

The V gene is TRBV3-1 (or the pseudogene TRBV3-2), the J gene TRBJ1-1; 8 bases agree with TRBD1. The V gene's germline CDR1 is LGHDT and CDR2 YNNKEL (reference sequence). Losses at the gene ends were 0 bases for V and 4 bases for J; bases not matched to a gene: 7. This CDR3 spans 16 amino acids. In DNA, the CDR3 is TGTGCCAGCAGCCAAGAACTCGGACAGGGAAGCACTGAAGCTTTCTTT. Its translation is CASSQELGQGSTEAFF.

This chain uses TRBV6-5 with TRBJ1-2; D remains unclear. The CDR3 length is 15 residues. Germline V lookup: CDR1 MNHEY, CDR2 SVGAGI. Trimming shortened V by 0 bases and J by 8 bases, and 16 bases separated the two germline ends. The CDR3 bases are TGTGCCAGCAGTTACTCAGGGAATCAAGGGAGAGGCTACACCTTC. The encoded protein is CASSYSGNQGRGYTF.